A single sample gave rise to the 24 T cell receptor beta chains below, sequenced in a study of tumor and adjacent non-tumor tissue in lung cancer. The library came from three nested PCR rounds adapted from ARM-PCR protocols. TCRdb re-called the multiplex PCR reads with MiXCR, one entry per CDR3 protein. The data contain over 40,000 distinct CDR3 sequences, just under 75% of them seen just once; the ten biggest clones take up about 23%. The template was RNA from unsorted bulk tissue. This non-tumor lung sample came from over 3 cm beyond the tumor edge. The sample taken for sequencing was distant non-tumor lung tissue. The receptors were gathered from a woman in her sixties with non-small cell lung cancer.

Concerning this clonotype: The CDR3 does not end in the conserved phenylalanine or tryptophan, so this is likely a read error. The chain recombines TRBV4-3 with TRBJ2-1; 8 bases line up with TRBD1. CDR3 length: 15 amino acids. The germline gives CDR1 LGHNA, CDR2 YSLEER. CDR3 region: CVSSQDSQGDNEQFY. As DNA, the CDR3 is TGCGTCAGCAGCCAAGATTCACAGGGGGACAATGAGCAGTTCTAC.

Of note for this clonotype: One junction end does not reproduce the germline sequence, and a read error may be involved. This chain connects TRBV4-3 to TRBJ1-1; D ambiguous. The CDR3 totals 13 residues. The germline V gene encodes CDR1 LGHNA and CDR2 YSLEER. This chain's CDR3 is CVSSQEVSTEAFF. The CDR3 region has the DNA TGCGTCAGCAGCCAAGAGGTGAGCACTGAAGCTTTCTTT.

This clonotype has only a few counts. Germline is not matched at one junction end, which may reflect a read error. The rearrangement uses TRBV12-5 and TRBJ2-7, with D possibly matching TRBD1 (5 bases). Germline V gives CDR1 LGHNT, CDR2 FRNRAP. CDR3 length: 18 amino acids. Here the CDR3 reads CASDLGPRGKRRLYEQYF. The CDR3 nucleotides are TGTGCTAGTGATTTGGGGCCACGTGGAAAGAGGCGATTGTACGAGCAGTACTTC. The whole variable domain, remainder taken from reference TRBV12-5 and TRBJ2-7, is DARVTQTPRHKVTEMGQEVTMRCQPILGHNTVFWYRQTMMQGLELLAYFRNRAPLDDSGMPKDRFSAEMPDATLATLKIQPSEPRDSAVYFCASDLGPRGKRRLYEQYFGPGTRLTVT.

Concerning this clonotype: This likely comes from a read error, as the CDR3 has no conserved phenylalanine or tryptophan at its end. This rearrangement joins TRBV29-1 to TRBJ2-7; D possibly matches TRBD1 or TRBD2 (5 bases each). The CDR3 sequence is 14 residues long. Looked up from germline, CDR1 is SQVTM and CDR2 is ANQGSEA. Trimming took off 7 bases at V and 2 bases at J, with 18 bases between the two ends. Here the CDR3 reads CSAAGARDAYEQYL. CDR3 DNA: TGCAGCGCTGCCGGGGCAAGGGACGCCTACGAGCAGTACCTC.

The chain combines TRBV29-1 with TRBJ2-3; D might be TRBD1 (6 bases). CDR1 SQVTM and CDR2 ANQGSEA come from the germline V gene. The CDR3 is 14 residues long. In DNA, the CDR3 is TGCAGTTTCCGAGACAGGAATGCACAGAGTACGCAGTATTTT. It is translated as CSFRDRNAQSTQYF.

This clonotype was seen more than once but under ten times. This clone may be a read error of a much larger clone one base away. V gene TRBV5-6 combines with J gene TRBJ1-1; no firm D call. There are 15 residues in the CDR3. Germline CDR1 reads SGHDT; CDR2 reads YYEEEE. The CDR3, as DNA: TGTGCCAGCAGCGTCGGACTCGGACTAAACACTGAAGCTCTCTTT. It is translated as CASSVGLGLNTEALF.

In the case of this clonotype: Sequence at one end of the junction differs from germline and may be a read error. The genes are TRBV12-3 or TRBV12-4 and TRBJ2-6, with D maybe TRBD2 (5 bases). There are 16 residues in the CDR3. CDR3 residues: CASSGGRVFGANVLNF. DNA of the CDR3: TGTGCCAGCAGTGGCGGGCGAGTCTTCGGAGCCAACGTCCTGAATTTC.

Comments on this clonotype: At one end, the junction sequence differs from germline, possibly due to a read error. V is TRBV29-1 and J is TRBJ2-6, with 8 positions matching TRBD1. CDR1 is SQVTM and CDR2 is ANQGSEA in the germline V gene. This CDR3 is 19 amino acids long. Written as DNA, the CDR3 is TGCAGCATTGAAGTTTGGACAGGGATAGGTAACTCTGGGGCCAACGCCCTGACTTTC. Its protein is CSIEVWTGIGNSGANALTF.

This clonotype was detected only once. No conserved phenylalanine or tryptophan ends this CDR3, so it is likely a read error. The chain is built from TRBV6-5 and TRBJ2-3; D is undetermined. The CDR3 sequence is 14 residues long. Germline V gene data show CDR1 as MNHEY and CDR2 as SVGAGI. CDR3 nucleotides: TGTGCCGGCAGTTACATGGCCAGCACAGATACGCAGTATTAT. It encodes CAGSYMASTDTQYY.

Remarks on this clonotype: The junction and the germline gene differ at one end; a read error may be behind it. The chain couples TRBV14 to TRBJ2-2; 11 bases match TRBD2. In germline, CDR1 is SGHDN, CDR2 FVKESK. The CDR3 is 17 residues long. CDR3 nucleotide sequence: TGTGCCCGCAGCCAACCCTCTAGCGGGGGGTCCACCGGGGAGTTGTTTTTT. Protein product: CARSQPSSGGSTGELFF. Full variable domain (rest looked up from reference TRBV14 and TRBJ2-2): EAGVTQFPSHSVIEKGQTVTLRCDPISGHDNLYWYRRVMGKEIKFLLHFVKESKQDESGMPNNRFLAERTGGTYSTLKVQPAELEDSGVYFCARSQPSSGGSTGELFFGEGSRLTVL.

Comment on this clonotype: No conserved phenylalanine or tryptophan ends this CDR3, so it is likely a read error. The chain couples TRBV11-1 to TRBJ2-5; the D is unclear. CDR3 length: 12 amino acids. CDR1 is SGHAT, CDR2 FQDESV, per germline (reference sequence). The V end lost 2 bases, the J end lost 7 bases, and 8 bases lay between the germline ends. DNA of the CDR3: TGTGCCAGCAGCTTAAAAAGGAGGACCCAGTACTAC. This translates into CASSLKRRTQYY.

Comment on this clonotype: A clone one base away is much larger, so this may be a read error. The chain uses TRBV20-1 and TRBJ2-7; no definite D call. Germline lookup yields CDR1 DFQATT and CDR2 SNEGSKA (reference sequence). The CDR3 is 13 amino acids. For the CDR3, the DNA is TGCAGTGCTATTCCTTACCGCCCCTACGAGCGGTACTTC. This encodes CSAIPYRPYERYF.

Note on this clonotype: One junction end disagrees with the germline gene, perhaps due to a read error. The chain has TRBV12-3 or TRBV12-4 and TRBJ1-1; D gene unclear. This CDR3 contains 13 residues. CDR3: CANSRPGALEAFF. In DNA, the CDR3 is TGTGCCAACAGTCGGCCTGGTGCCCTAGAAGCTTTCTTT.

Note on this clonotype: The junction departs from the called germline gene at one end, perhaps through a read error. DNA for the CDR3: TGTGCGAGCAGTGGACCCGACAAATTAGCCAAAAACATTCAGTACTTC. Translation gives CASSGPDKLAKNIQYF. The rearrangement links TRBV6-1 to TRBJ2-4; D gene ambiguous. The CDR3 covers 16 residues. Germline assignment: CDR1 MNHNS and CDR2 SASEGT.

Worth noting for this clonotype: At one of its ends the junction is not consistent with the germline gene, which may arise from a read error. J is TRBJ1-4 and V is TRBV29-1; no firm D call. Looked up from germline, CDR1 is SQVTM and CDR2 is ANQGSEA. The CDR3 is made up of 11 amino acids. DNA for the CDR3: TGCAGCGTCACATTGAGTGAAAGACTGTTTTTT. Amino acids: CSVTLSERLFF. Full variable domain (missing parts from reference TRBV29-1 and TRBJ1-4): SAVISQKPSRDICQRGTSLTIQCQVDSQVTMMFWYRQQPGQSLTLIATANQGSEATYESGFVIDKFPISRPNLTFSTLTVSNMSPEDSSIYLCSVTLSERLFFGSGTQLSVL.

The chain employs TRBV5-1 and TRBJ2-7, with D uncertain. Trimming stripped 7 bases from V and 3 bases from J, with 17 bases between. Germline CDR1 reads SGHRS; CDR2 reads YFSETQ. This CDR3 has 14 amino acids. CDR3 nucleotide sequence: TGCGCCAGCCGACCAGGCTGGAATGACTACGAGCAGTACTTC. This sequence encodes CASRPGWNDYEQYF.

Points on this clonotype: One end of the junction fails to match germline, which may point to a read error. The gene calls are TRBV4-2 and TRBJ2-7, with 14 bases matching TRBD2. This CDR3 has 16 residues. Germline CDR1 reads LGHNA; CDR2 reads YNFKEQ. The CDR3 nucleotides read TGTGACAGCAGCTCCGGGACTAGCGGGGGTGGCTACGATCGGTACTTC. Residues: CDSSSGTSGGGYDRYF.

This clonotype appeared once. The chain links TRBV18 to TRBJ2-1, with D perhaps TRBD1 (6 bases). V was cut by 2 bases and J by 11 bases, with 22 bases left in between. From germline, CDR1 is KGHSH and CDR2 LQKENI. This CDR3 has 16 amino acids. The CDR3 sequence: CASSPKGEGEYDKQFF. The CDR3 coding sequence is TGTGCCAGCTCACCAAAGGGGGAAGGAGAGTATGATAAGCAGTTCTTC.

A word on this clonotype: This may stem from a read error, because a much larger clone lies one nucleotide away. The CDR3 loop reads CARSPKRQGGNTGELFF. The DNA of the CDR3 is TGTGCCAGGAGCCCCAAGCGACAGGGAGGGAACACCGGGGAGCTGTTTTTT. The rearrangement links TRBV7-9 to TRBJ2-2; TRBD1 might be the D (7 bases). The CDR3 is 17 residues long. Trimming pared 9 bases from V and 1 base from J, leaving 21 bases between. Germline V CDR1 and CDR2: SEHNR, FQNEAQ (reference sequence).

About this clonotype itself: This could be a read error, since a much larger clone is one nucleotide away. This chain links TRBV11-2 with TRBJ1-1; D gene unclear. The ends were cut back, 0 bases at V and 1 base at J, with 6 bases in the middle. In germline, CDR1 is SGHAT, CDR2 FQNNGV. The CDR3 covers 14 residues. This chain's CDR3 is CASSLDGQNTEAFF. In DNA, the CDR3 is TGTGCCAGCAGCTTAGACGGCCAGAACACTGAAGCTTTCTTT. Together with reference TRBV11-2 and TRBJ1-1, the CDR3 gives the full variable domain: EAGVAQSPRYKIIEKRQSVAFWCNPISGHATLYWYQQILGQGPKLLIQFQNNGVVDDSQLPKDRFSAERLKGVDSTLKIQPAKLEDSAVYLCASSLDGQNTEAFFGQGTRLTVV.

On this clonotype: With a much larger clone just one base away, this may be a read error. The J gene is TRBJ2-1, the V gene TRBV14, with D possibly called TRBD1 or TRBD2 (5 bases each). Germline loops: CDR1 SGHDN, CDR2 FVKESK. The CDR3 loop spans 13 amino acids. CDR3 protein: CVSSQDGAAEQFF. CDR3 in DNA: TGTGTCAGCAGCCAAGACGGGGCAGCTGAGCAGTTCTTC. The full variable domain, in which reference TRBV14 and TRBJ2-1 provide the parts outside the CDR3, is EAGVTQFPSHSVIEKGQTVTLRCDPISGHDNLYWYRRVMGKEIKFLLHFVKESKQDESGMPNNRFLAERTGGTYSTLKVQPAELEDSGVYFCVSSQDGAAEQFFGPGTRLTVL.

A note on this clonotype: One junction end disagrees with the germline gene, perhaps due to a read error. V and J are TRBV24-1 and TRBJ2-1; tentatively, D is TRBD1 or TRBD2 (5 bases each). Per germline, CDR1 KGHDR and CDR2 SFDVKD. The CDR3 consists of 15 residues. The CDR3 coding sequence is TGTGCCACCACGTCCAGAGGGAACACAAGGGGTGAGCACTTCTTC. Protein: CATTSRGNTRGEHFF.

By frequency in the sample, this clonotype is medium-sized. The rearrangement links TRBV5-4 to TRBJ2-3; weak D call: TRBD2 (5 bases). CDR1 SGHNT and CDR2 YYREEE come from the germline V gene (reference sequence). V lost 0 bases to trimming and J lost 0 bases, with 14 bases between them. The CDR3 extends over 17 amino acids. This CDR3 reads CASSLGLRASSTDTQYF. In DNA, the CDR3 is TGTGCCAGCAGCTTGGGTTTGCGGGCCTCTAGCACAGATACGCAGTATTTT.

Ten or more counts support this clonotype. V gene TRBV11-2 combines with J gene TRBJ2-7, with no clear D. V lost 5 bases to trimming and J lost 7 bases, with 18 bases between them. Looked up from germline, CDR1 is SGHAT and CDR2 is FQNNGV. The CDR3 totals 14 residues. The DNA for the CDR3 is TGTGCCAGCAGCATCGAGTCCTCTGTCAGGGAGCAGTACTTC. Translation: CASSIESSVREQYF. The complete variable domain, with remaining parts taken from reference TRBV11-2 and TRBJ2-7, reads EAGVAQSPRYKIIEKRQSVAFWCNPISGHATLYWYQQILGQGPKLLIQFQNNGVVDDSQLPKDRFSAERLKGVDSTLKIQPAKLEDSAVYLCASSIESSVREQYFGPGTRLTVT.